The source of this T cell receptor beta chain is a study of blood T cell repertoires in COVID-19. Study-wide context: The United States, Italy and Spain supplied acute and convalescent COVID-19 samples.

Authors' data handling: By means of reference gene primer amplification, nucleated cell counts were estimated. Here immunoSEQ multiplex PCR was the method, and the copy in TCRdb shows in-frame clones only, minus some. V, J and clone size derive from that table, while D and trimming were established from the DNA sequence. The table has about 190,000 clones, about nine tenths seen once. The receptor was isolated from a man aged 40-55 years with acute or convalescent COVID-19. The sample consisted of peripheral blood.

The CDR3 protein is CASSPPGPGGYTF. In DNA, the CDR3 is TGTGCCAGCAGCCCCCCAGGACCAGGGGGCTACACCTTC. The chain links TRBV12-3 or TRBV12-4 to TRBJ1-2; a weak D match, TRBD1 (5 bases). The CDR3 totals 13 residues. V was pared by 6 bases and J by 8 bases, with 16 bases between.